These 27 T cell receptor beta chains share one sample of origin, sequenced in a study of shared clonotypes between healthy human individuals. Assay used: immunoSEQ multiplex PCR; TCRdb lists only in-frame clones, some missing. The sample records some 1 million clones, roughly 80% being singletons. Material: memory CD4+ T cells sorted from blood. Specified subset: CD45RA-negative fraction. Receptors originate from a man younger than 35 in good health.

The CDR3 nucleotides read TGCGCCAGCAGCTTGGTCAGGGGCGAAGAGACCCAGTACTTC. Protein sequence: CASSLVRGEETQYF. J is TRBJ2-5 and V is TRBV5-1; D possibly corresponds to TRBD1 (6 bases). This CDR3 region has 14 residues. Deletions cut 0 bases from V and 3 bases from J, with 9 bases between. Germline V gene data show CDR1 as SGHRS and CDR2 as YFSETQ.

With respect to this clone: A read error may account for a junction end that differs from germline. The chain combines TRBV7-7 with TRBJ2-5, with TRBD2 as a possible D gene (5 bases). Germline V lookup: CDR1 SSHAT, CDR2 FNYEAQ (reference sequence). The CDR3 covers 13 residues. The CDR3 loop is CASSLARQETQYF. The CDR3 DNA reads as TGTGCTAGCAGCTTAGCGAGACAAGAGACCCAGTACTTC.

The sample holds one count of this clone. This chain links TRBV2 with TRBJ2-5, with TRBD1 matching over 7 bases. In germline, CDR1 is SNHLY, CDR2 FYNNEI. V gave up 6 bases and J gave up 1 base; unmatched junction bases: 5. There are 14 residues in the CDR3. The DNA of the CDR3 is TGTGCCAGCAGGGTCGACAGGGCCCAAGAGACCCAGTACTTC. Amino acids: CASRVDRAQETQYF.

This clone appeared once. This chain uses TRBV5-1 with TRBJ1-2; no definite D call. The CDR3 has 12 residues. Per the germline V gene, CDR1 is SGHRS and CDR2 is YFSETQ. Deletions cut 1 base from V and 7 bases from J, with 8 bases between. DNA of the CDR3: TGCGCCAGCAGCTTGTCCAGTCCTGGCTACACCTTC. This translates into CASSLSSPGYTF. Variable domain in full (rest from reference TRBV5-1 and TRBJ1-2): KAGVTQTPRYLIKTRGQQVTLSCSPISGHRSVSWYQQTPGQGLQFLFEYFSETQRNKGNFPGRFSGRQFSNSRSEMNVSTLELGDSALYLCASSLSSPGYTFGSGTRLTVV.

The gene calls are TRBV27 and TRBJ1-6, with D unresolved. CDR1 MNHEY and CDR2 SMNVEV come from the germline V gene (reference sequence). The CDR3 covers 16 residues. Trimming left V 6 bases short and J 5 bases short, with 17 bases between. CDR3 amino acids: CASSFGGGKNNSPLHF. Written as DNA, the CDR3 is TGTGCCAGCAGCTTCGGAGGAGGGAAAAATAATTCACCCCTCCACTTT.

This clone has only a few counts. Written as DNA, the CDR3 is TGTGCCAGCAGCTTGCTCGGGACGGACCAAGCTTTCTTT. Amino acid sequence: CASSLLGTDQAFF. V gene TRBV5-6 combines with J gene TRBJ1-1; D may be TRBD1 (5 bases). Trimming removed 1 base at V and 9 bases at J, with 13 bases between. This CDR3 has 13 amino acids. Germline values: CDR1 SGHDT, CDR2 YYEEEE.

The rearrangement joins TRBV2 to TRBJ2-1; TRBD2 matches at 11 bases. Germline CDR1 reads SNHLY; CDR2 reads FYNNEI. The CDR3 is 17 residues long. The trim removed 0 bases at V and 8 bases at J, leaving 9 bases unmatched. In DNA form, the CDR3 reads TGTGCCAGCAGTGAAGCGCTGACTAGCGGGAAAGGCGATGAGCAGTTCTTC. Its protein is CASSEALTSGKGDEQFF.

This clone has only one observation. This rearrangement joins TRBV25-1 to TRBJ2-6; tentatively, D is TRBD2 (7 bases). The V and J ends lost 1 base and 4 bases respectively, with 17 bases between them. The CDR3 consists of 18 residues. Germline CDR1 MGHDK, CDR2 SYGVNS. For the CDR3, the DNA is TGTGCCAGCAGTGAATGGGACGACGGGGGGCCCGGGGCCAACGTCCTGACTTTC. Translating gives CASSEWDDGGPGANVLTF.

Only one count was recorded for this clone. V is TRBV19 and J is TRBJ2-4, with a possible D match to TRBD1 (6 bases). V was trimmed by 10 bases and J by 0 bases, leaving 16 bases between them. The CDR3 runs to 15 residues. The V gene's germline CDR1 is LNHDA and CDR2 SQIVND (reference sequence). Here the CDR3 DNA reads TGTGCCACCGCGACGGGACAACTAGCCAAAAACATTCAGTACTTC. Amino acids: CATATGQLAKNIQYF.

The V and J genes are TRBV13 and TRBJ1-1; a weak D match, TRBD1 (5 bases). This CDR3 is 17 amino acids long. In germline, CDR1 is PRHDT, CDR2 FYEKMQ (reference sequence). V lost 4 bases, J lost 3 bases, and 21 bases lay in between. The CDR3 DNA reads TGTGCCAGCAGCTCTAGGCATGTGACAGTTGATGACACTGAAGCTTTCTTT. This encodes CASSSRHVTVDDTEAFF. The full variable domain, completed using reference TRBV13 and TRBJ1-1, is AAGVIQSPRHLIKEKRETATLKCYPIPRHDTVYWYQQGPGQDPQFLISFYEKMQSDKGSIPDRFSAQQFSDYHSELNMSSLELGDSALYFCASSSRHVTVDDTEAFFGQGTRLTVV.

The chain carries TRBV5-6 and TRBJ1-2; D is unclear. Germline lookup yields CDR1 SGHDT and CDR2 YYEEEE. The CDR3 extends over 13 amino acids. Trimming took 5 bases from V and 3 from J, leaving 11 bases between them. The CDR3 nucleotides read TGTGCCAGCAGTCTCCCCCCAGACTATGGCTACACCTTC. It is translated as CASSLPPDYGYTF.

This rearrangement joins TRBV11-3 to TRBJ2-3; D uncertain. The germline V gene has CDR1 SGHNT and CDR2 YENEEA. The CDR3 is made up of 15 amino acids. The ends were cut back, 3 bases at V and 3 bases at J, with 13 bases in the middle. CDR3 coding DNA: TGTGCCAGCAGCTTGGGTAATACAGATACAGATACGCAGTATTTT. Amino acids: CASSLGNTDTDTQYF.

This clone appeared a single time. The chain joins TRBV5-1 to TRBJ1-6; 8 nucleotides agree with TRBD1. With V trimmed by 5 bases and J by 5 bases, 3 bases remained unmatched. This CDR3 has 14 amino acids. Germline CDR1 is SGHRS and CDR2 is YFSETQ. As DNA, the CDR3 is TGCGCCAGCAGTGCGACAGGGGATAATTCACCCCTCCACTTT. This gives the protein CASSATGDNSPLHF.

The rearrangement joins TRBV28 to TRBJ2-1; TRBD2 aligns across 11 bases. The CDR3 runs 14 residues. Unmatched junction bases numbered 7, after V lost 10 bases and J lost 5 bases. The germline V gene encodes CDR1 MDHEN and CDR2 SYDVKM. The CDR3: CATRLAGTNNEQFF. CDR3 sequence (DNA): TGTGCCACCCGACTAGCGGGGACAAACAATGAGCAGTTCTTC.

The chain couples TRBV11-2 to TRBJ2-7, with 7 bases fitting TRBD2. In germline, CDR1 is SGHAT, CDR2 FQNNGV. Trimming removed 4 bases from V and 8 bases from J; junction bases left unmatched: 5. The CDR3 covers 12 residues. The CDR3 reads CASSYPGGKQYF. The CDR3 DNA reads TGTGCCAGCAGCTACCCCGGGGGGAAGCAGTACTTC. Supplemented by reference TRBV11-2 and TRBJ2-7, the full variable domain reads EAGVAQSPRYKIIEKRQSVAFWCNPISGHATLYWYQQILGQGPKLLIQFQNNGVVDDSQLPKDRFSAERLKGVDSTLKIQPAKLEDSAVYLCASSYPGGKQYFGPGTRLTVT.

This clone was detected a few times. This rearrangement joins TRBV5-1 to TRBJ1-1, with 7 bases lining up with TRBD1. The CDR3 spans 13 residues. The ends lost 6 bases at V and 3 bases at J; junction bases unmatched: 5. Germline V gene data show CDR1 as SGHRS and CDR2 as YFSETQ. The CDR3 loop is CASTRDSYTEAFF. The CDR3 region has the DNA TGCGCCAGCACCCGGGACAGCTACACTGAAGCTTTCTTT.

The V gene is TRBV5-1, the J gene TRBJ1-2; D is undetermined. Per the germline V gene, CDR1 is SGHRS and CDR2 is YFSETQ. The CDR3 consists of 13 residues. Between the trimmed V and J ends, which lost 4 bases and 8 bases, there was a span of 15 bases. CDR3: CASSADWVGGYTF. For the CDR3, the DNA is TGCGCCAGCAGCGCCGACTGGGTGGGAGGCTACACCTTC.

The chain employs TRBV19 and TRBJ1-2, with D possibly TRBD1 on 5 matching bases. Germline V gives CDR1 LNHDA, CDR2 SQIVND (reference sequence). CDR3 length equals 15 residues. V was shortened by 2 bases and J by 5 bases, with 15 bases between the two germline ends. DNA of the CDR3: TGTGCCAGTAGTATAATAACAGGAGGGGCGTATGGCTACACCTTC. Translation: CASSIITGGAYGYTF. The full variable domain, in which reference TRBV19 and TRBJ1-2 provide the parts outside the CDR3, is DGGITQSPKYLFRKEGQNVTLSCEQNLNHDAMYWYRQDPGQGLRLIYYSQIVNDFQKGDIAEGYSVSREKKESFPLTVTSAQKNPTAFYLCASSIITGGAYGYTFGSGTRLTVV.

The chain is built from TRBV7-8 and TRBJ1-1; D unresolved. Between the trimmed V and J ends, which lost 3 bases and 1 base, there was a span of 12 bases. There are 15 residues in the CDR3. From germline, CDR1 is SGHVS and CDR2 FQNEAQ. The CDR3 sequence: CASSFGVGTNTEAFF. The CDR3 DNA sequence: TGTGCCAGCAGCTTTGGTGTGGGAACGAACACTGAAGCTTTCTTT.

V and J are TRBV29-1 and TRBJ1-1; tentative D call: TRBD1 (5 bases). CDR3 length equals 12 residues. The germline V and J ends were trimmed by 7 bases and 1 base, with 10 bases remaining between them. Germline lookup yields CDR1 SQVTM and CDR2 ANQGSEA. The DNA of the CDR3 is TGCAGCGGCGGGGGAGAGAACACTGAAGCTTTCTTT. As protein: CSGGGENTEAFF.

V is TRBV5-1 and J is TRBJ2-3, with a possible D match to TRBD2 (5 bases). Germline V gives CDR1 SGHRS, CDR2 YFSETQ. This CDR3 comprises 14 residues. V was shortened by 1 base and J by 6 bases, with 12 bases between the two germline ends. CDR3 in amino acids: CASSLLGVGDTQYF. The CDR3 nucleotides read TGCGCCAGCAGCTTGTTGGGAGTAGGGGATACGCAGTATTTT.

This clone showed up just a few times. In DNA, the CDR3 is TGTGCCAGCAGTTTATCGATAAACTGGGGCGGAGAAGGCCCTCCAGGTAACAATGAGCAGTTCTTC. Translating it yields CASSLSINWGGEGPPGNNEQFF. The chain links TRBV27 to TRBJ2-1, with D perhaps matching TRBD1 (5 bases). Germline V gene data show CDR1 as MNHEY and CDR2 as SMNVEV (reference sequence). The CDR3 totals 22 residues. V lost 0 bases to trimming and J lost 5 bases, with 32 bases between them.

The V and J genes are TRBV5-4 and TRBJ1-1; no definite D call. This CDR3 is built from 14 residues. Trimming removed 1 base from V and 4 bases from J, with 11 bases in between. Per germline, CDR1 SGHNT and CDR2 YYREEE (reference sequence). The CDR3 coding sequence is TGTGCCAGCAGCTTGAAGGGTTTCGGCACTGAAGCTTTCTTT. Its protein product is CASSLKGFGTEAFF.

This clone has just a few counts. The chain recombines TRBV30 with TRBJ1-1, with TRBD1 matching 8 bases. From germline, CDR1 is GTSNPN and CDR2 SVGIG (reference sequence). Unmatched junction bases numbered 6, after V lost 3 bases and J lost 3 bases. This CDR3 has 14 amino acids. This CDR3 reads CAWSPRGRDTEAFF. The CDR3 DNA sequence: TGTGCCTGGAGCCCCAGGGGGCGAGACACTGAAGCTTTCTTT.

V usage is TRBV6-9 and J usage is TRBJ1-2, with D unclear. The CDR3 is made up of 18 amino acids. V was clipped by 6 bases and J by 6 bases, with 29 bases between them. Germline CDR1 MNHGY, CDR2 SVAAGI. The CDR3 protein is CASRPSSGMPALDDGYTF. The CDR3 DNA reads TGTGCCAGCAGACCCTCGTCCGGGATGCCGGCCCTGGACGATGGCTACACCTTC.

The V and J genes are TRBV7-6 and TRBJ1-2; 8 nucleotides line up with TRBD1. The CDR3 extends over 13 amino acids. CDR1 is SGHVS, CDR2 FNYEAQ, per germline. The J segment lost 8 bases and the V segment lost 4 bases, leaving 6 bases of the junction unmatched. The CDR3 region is CASSSPGGGGYTF. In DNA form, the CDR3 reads TGTGCCAGCAGCTCACCAGGGGGCGGGGGCTACACCTTC. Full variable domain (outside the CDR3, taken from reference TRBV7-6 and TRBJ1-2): GAGVSQSPRYKVTKRGQDVALRCDPISGHVSLYWYRQALGQGPEFLTYFNYEAQQDKSGLPNDRFSAERPEGSISTLTIQRTEQRDSAMYRCASSSPGGGGYTFGSGTRLTVV.

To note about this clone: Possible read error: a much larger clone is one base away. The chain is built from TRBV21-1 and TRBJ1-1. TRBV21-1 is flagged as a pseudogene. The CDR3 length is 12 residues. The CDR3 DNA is TGTGCCAGCACGGGGGGGAACACTGAAGCTTTCTTT. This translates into CASTGGNTEAFF.